Shown below are 26 T cell receptor beta chains from a single sample sequenced in a study of T cells in Graves' hyperthyroidism and ophthalmopathy. Authors of the study amplified TCR beta CDR3 regions from RNA transcripts. HTBI primers were used for first-round RT-PCR of the TCR CDR3. TCRdb called the multiplex PCR reads again in MiXCR, with one record for every CDR3 protein. Of roughly 500,000 distinct CDR3 sequences detected, 35% to 55% appear once; the ten largest clones hold roughly 20%. Sequenced sample: peripheral blood or thyroid tissue (not recorded which). Receptors originate from an adult woman with Graves' disease, either hyperthyroidism or ophthalmopathy (not recorded which).

The rearrangement uses TRBV5-1 and TRBJ2-3; 11 bases match TRBD2. CDR3 length equals 17 residues. Germline V gene data show CDR1 as SGHRS and CDR2 as YFSETQ. J lost 2 bases, V lost 0 bases, and 5 bases had no gene match. CDR3 in DNA: TGCGCCAGCAGCTTGGCCGGGACTAGCGGCATCACAGATACGCAGTATTTT. Translation: CASSLAGTSGITDTQYF.

This clonotype was counted ten times or more. The V call is TRBV29-1, the J call TRBJ2-7; TRBD2 agrees at 14 bases. This CDR3 comprises 15 residues. The germline gives CDR1 SQVTM, CDR2 ANQGSEA. Unmatched junction bases numbered 5, after V lost 6 bases and J lost 1 base. CDR3 loop: CSVGGLAGGSYEQYF. CDR3 DNA: TGCAGCGTCGGAGGACTAGCGGGAGGTTCCTACGAGCAGTACTTC.

With respect to this clonotype: One end of the junction fails to match germline, which may point to a read error. The V call is TRBV5-1, the J call TRBJ2-2; tentative D call: TRBD2 (5 bases). This CDR3 is built from 15 residues. Germline lookup yields CDR1 SGHRS and CDR2 YFSETQ. For the CDR3, the DNA is TGCGCCAGCAGCTCCCAAGTATCGAACACCGGGGAGCTGTCTTGG. Protein product: CASSSQVSNTGELSW.

This clonotype has just a few counts. A single base separates this from a much larger clone, so it may be a read error. The rearrangement joins TRBV7-9 to TRBJ2-3; D remains unclear. The CDR3 totals 11 residues. V was trimmed by 4 bases and J by 2 bases, leaving 1 base between them. CDR1 and CDR2 (germline): SEHNR, FQNEAQ (reference sequence). The CDR3 spells CASSYTDTQYF. CDR3 DNA: TGTGCCAGCAGCTACACAGATACGCAGTATTTT.

The rearrangement uses TRBV7-2 and TRBJ1-5; no firm D call. CDR1 is SGHTA, CDR2 FQGNSA, per germline. This CDR3 is 14 amino acids long. V lost 1 base to trimming and J lost 14 bases, with 18 bases between them. The CDR3 DNA is TGTGCCAGCAGCTTAGTGTTAGCGGGAGTGCACGAGCATTTT. It codes for CASSLVLAGVHEHF.

The V gene is TRBV14, the J gene TRBJ2-7; 10 bases agree with TRBD2. This CDR3 is 19 amino acids long. Trimming removed 1 base from V and 3 bases from J; junction bases left unmatched: 15. Germline lookup yields CDR1 SGHDN and CDR2 FVKESK. The CDR3 region is CASSQVSWRARTSGYEQYF. The CDR3 DNA reads as TGTGCCAGCAGCCAAGTTTCATGGCGTGCGAGGACTAGCGGCTACGAGCAGTACTTC. Using reference TRBV14 and TRBJ2-7 for the parts outside the CDR3, the full variable domain is EAGVTQFPSHSVIEKGQTVTLRCDPISGHDNLYWYRRVMGKEIKFLLHFVKESKQDESGMPNNRFLAERTGGTYSTLKVQPAELEDSGVYFCASSQVSWRARTSGYEQYFGPGTRLTVT.

Comments on this clonotype: A read error may account for a junction end that differs from germline. The V and J genes are TRBV5-1 and TRBJ2-5; D might be TRBD1 or TRBD2, each matching 5 bases. Looked up from germline, CDR1 is SGHRS and CDR2 is YFSETQ. The CDR3 totals 15 residues. The CDR3: CASSLGGHQGKTQYF. DNA for the CDR3: TGTGCCAGCAGCTTAGGAGGACACCAGGGAAAGACCCAGTACTTC.

This clonotype was seen at least ten times. The rearrangement links TRBV5-1 to TRBJ2-7; 7 bases line up with TRBD2. The germline CDR1 and CDR2 sequences are SGHRS and YFSETQ. The CDR3 has 15 residues. V shed 4 bases, J shed 3 bases, and the junction held 10 bases outside the gene matches. The CDR3 is CASSMALAAVYEQYF. In DNA form, the CDR3 reads TGCGCCAGCAGCATGGCCCTAGCGGCCGTCTACGAGCAGTACTTC.

The genes are TRBV12-3 or TRBV12-4 and TRBJ1-2, with TRBD1 matching 7 bases. CDR3 size: 18 residues. V was pared by 5 bases and J by 3 bases, with 18 bases of the junction left unmatched. Here the CDR3 reads CASSPPGGGYVGDYGYTF. The DNA of the CDR3 is TGTGCCAGCAGTCCCCCGGGAGGGGGCTATGTGGGGGACTATGGCTACACCTTC.

This clonotype came up many times. The chain couples TRBV12-3 or TRBV12-4 to TRBJ1-6; perhaps TRBD1 as D (5 bases). The ends were cut back, 2 bases at V and 9 bases at J, with 8 bases in the middle. The CDR3 loop spans 13 amino acids. CDR3 nucleotides: TGTGCCAGCAGTTTAACCCAGGGTTCACCCCTCCACTTT. It codes for CASSLTQGSPLHF.

This rearrangement joins TRBV7-9 to TRBJ1-1; 11 positions agree with TRBD1. The CDR3 contains 16 residues. Germline CDR1 is SEHNR and CDR2 is FQNEAQ (reference sequence). The trim removed 5 bases at V and 1 base at J, leaving 6 bases unmatched. CDR3 protein: CASSLRGTGGNTEAFF. CDR3 bases: TGTGCCAGCAGCCTCCGCGGGACAGGGGGGAACACTGAAGCTTTCTTT. The entire variable domain, with the rest obtained from reference TRBV7-9 and TRBJ1-1, is as follows: DTGVSQNPRHKITKRGQNVTFRCDPISEHNRLYWYRQTLGQGPEFLTYFQNEAQLEKSRLLSDRFSAERPKGSFSTLEIQRTEQGDSAMYLCASSLRGTGGNTEAFFGQGTRLTVV.

This clonotype has ten or more counts. The rearrangement uses TRBV7-9 and TRBJ2-5; TRBD1 matches 7 bases. Germline V gives CDR1 SEHNR, CDR2 FQNEAQ (reference sequence). V was pared by 5 bases and J by 5 bases, with 2 bases of the junction left unmatched. The CDR3 has 12 amino acids. CDR3 sequence reads: CASSQGGETQYF. CDR3 nucleotides: TGTGCCAGCAGCCAAGGGGGCGAGACCCAGTACTTC.

The chain recombines TRBV7-2 with TRBJ1-1, with a tentative D call TRBD1 (5 bases). V was pared by 2 bases and J by 2 bases, with 9 bases between. CDR1 SGHTA and CDR2 FQGNSA come from the germline V gene. CDR3 length: 14 residues. For the CDR3, the DNA is TGTGCCAGCAGCTTATGGACACCAAACACTGAAGCTTTCTTT. This codes for CASSLWTPNTEAFF. Full variable domain (outside the CDR3, taken from reference TRBV7-2 and TRBJ1-1): GAGVSQSPSNKVTEKGKDVELRCDPISGHTALYWYRQSLGQGLEFLIYFQGNSAPDKSGLPSDRFSAERTGGSVSTLTIQRTQQEDSAVYLCASSLWTPNTEAFFGQGTRLTVV.

The V call is TRBV12-3 or TRBV12-4, the J call TRBJ2-7; TRBD1 is a possible D gene (5 bases). The CDR3 totals 12 residues. The germline V and J ends were trimmed by 8 bases and 6 bases, with 14 bases remaining between them. The CDR3: CASADNRVEQYF. The DNA of the CDR3 is TGTGCCAGCGCGGACAATCGGGTCGAGCAGTACTTC.

The chain is built from TRBV10-3 and TRBJ1-6; 7 nucleotides agree with TRBD1. CDR3 length: 13 amino acids. Trimming removed 6 bases from V and 11 bases from J; junction bases left unmatched: 7. Germline values: CDR1 ENHRY, CDR2 SYGVKD. The CDR3 loop is CAISPQGTPPLHF. The CDR3, as DNA: TGTGCCATCAGCCCACAGGGGACACCACCCCTCCACTTT.

The chain has TRBV18 and TRBJ2-7; unclear D gene. Germline assignment: CDR1 KGHSH and CDR2 LQKENI. The V gene lost 5 bases and the J gene lost 6 bases, with 8 bases spanning the gap. This CDR3 has 11 residues. CDR3 protein: CASSAESEQYF. CDR3 nucleotide sequence: TGTGCCAGCTCAGCCGAGAGCGAGCAGTACTTC.

The chain has TRBV6-2 or TRBV6-3 and TRBJ1-1, with D maybe TRBD1 (6 bases). The CDR3 is made up of 16 amino acids. Trimming stripped 2 bases from V and 2 bases from J, with 15 bases between. From germline, CDR1 is MNHEY and CDR2 SVGEGT. The chain's CDR3 is CASSYRLGGLNTEAFF. The CDR3 DNA reads as TGTGCCAGCAGTTACCGGTTGGGGGGGCTCAACACTGAAGCTTTCTTT.

The sample holds a few counts of this clonotype. The genes are TRBV2 and TRBJ1-2, with D possibly being TRBD1 (6 bases). The CDR3 contains 15 residues. Trimming stripped 5 bases from V and 1 base from J, with 14 bases between. The germline gives CDR1 SNHLY, CDR2 FYNNEI. The CDR3 DNA reads as TGTGCCAGCAGTCCGGCAGGGGCTATTAACTATGGCTACACCTTC. Amino acid sequence: CASSPAGAINYGYTF.

The J gene is TRBJ2-7, the V gene TRBV7-2, with 7 bases identical to TRBD2. This CDR3 is built from 17 residues. CDR1 and CDR2 from the germline V gene are SGHTA and FQGNSA. V dropped 0 bases and J dropped 3; count of bases not matched to a gene: 11. CDR3 sequence reads: CASSLALLAGDFYEQYF. The DNA for the CDR3 is TGTGCCAGCAGCTTAGCGCTATTAGCGGGCGACTTCTACGAGCAGTACTTC.

Of note for this clonotype: Sequence at one end of the junction differs from germline and may be a read error. This chain connects TRBV2 to TRBJ1-2, with TRBD1 matching 7 bases. This CDR3 has 14 residues. Germline lookup yields CDR1 SNHLY and CDR2 FYNNEI. CDR3 DNA sequence: TGTACCAGCAGTGATAGGGGGCCCAACTATGGCTACACCTTC. It translates to CTSSDRGPNYGYTF.

The chain has TRBV20-1 and TRBJ1-4; 9 bases are shared with TRBD1. The CDR3 covers 15 residues. The trim removed 3 bases at V and 4 bases at J, leaving 6 bases unmatched. CDR1 is DFQATT and CDR2 is SNEGSKA in the germline V gene (reference sequence). The CDR3 reads CSASGQGNLNEKLFF. CDR3 sequence (DNA): TGCAGTGCTAGCGGACAGGGGAACCTTAATGAAAAACTGTTTTTT.

This clonotype was recorded many times. The V call is TRBV12-3 or TRBV12-4, the J call TRBJ1-1; D is ambiguous. CDR3 length: 16 residues. V was trimmed by 8 bases and J by 2 bases, leaving 21 bases between them. For the CDR3, the DNA is TGTGCCAGCGGCTCGATCGGATGGAGTCAAAACACTGAAGCTTTCTTT. Protein: CASGSIGWSQNTEAFF.

This clonotype was observed at least ten times. The chain recombines TRBV3-1 with TRBJ2-7; unclear D gene. The germline gives CDR1 LGHDT, CDR2 YNNKEL (reference sequence). This CDR3 comprises 14 residues. Between the trimmed V and J ends, which lost 6 bases and 5 bases, there was a span of 17 bases. The CDR3 protein is CASSLDNLYDEQYF. The CDR3 coding sequence is TGTGCCAGCAGTCTTGATAACCTGTACGACGAGCAGTACTTC.

The table lists this clonotype with many counts. The chain recombines TRBV7-9 with TRBJ2-7; TRBD2 aligns across 7 bases. This CDR3 region has 13 residues. V shed 5 bases and J 7 bases; nucleotides not matched to a gene: 8. CDR1 and CDR2 (germline): SEHNR, FQNEAQ (reference sequence). This CDR3 reads CASSPVGGFEQYF. CDR3 coding DNA: TGTGCCAGCAGCCCCGTCGGGGGGTTTGAGCAGTACTTC.

There are a few counts of this clonotype. This rearrangement joins TRBV10-3 to TRBJ1-2; D unclear. The CDR3 has 12 residues. The ends were cut back, 4 bases at V and 8 bases at J, with 11 bases in the middle. From germline, CDR1 is ENHRY and CDR2 SYGVKD. This CDR3 is CAISVTGKGYTF. The CDR3 DNA follows: TGTGCCATCAGTGTGACGGGGAAAGGCTACACCTTC.

As regards this clonotype: Just one base apart from a much larger clone, this may be a read error. The chain couples TRBV9 to TRBJ2-6, with a possible D match to TRBD2 (6 bases). Germline loops: CDR1 SGDLS, CDR2 YYNGEE. V was pared by 5 bases and J by 4 bases, with 10 bases between. The CDR3 totals 14 residues. The DNA of the CDR3 is TGTGCCAGCAGGGGGAGGCCCGGGGCCAACGTCCTGACTTTC. Translation: CASRGRPGANVLTF.